The rows below give T cell receptor beta chains drawn from one sample of a study of beta chain features in type 1 diabetes. Sequencing used immunoSEQ multiplex PCR; TCRdb keeps in-frame clones, though not all of them. The sample carries 200,000 to 300,000 clones, about a fifth recorded once. The sequenced material came from naive CD4+ T cells from blood. These receptors all stem from a woman aged 40 to 49 with type 1 diabetes. CDR3s include the opening cysteine and the closing phenylalanine or tryptophan. Rows may omit the clone size; those that give it use once, few, many or a size class.

v_call: TRBV7-2; clone_size: few; cdr3_aa: CASSPRTGSDTQYF
v_call: TRBV20-1; clone_size: .; cdr3_aa: CSAGSGYEQYF
v_call: TRBV16; clone_size: .; cdr3_aa: CASKPTTVRETQYF
v_call: TRBV30; clone_size: few; cdr3_aa: CAWSTGSKNIQYF
v_call: TRBV21-1; clone_size: .; cdr3_aa: CASSKGATGCMGGELFF
v_call: TRBV11-1; clone_size: few; cdr3_aa: CASSLGRQGGGDEQFF
v_call: TRBV11-2; clone_size: .; cdr3_aa: CASSLLAGALFHEQYF
v_call: TRBV16; clone_size: few; cdr3_aa: CASSQQQAGRGYTF
v_call: TRBV4-3; clone_size: .; cdr3_aa: CASSQEGTGGNEQYF
v_call: TRBV29-1; clone_size: .; cdr3_aa: CSLAQGDTEAFF
v_call: TRBV28; clone_size: .; cdr3_aa: CASSLRRGGTDTQYF
v_call: TRBV9; clone_size: .; cdr3_aa: CASSASGGVVKDTEAFF
v_call: TRBV28; clone_size: .; cdr3_aa: CASSSAGTSGSYEQYF
v_call: TRBV29-1; clone_size: few; cdr3_aa: CSVRSGTYEQYF
v_call: TRBV9; clone_size: .; cdr3_aa: CASSVGQGSFYEQYF
v_call: TRBV7-9; clone_size: .; cdr3_aa: CASSLGEARRDIQYF
v_call: TRBV29-1; clone_size: .; cdr3_aa: CSVGGVGGANYGYTF
v_call: TRBV5-4; clone_size: few; cdr3_aa: CASRQDRGQETQYF
v_call: TRBV7-8; clone_size: few; cdr3_aa: CASSTHGYYAFF
v_call: TRBV5-6; clone_size: few; cdr3_aa: CASSLAGTDGYTF
v_call: TRBV28; clone_size: few; cdr3_aa: CASSAPFGTAYNEQFF